This T cell receptor (beta chain) derives from a study of T-cell reconstitution after alpha-beta-depleted transplantation in children. The CDR3 loop spans 16 amino acids. V was cut by 3 bases and J by 5 bases, with 18 bases left in between. Study-wide results and caveats: Several hundred expanded graft clones reportedly gave rise to the alpha-beta T cells present about two months after transplant. Diversity and T-cell counts at one year after transplant derived mostly from new T cells.

Regarding this clonotype: The antigen is unknown.

Library preparation (for TCRbeta) was performed with unique molecular identifiers. TCRdb analysed the PCR reads with MiXCR anew, one entry per CDR3 protein. The repertoire holds 550,000 to 600,000 distinct CDR3 sequences, more than 20% seen once, with 11% to 15% in the top ten. The specimen was PBMCs, mostly from graft donor cells, collected 360 days after TCRalphabeta/CD19-depleted stem cell transplant. The TCR sequence derives from a boy younger than two who had a stem cell transplant for acute myeloid leukemia, so the T cells may come from the graft donor. The chain couples TRBV12-3 or TRBV12-4 to TRBJ2-3, with D perhaps given as TRBD1 or TRBD2 (5 bases each). The CDR3 loop reads CASSLSSSRDGDTQYF. CDR3 nucleotides: TGTGCCAGCAGTTTGAGCTCATCACGGGACGGAGATACGCAGTATTTT.